The present T cell receptor (beta chain) was sequenced within a study of blood T cells in healthy people across ages. Background on the study: Template switching caught about one barcoded beta molecule for each two T cells. Study findings and constraints: CMV status of donors was not determined, possibly confounding expanded clonotype changes. Naive and antigen-experienced cells were not separated, limiting conclusive comparison. The fall in TCR beta diversity per million T cells was roughly linear with age.

Alongside a J-beta primer mix, a sample-barcoded 5' primer served in a second PCR lasting about 7 to 11 cycles. From the 5' RACE reads, TCRdb called clonotypes with MiXCR, one entry per CDR3 protein. The table records some 1.8 million distinct CDR3 sequences, around 42% of them present only once. V gave up 5 bases and J gave up 2 bases; unmatched junction bases: 9. The CDR3 loop spans 17 amino acids. The V gene's germline CDR1 is SGHAT and CDR2 FQDESV (reference sequence). In its sample, this clonotype was seen a few times. Its antigen remains unidentified. Sequencing was done on a sample of blood. The rearrangement uses TRBV11-1 and TRBJ2-1; TRBD1 aligns across 10 bases. The TCR comes from a human donor in good health. DNA of the CDR3: TGTGCCAGCAGCCCCAAGGGTGGACAGGGGGCCTACAATGAGCAGTTCTTC. Amino acids: CASSPKGGQGAYNEQFF. Drawing the rest from reference TRBV11-1 and TRBJ2-1, the complete variable domain is EAEVAQSPRYKITEKSQAVAFWCDPISGHATLYWYRQILGQGPELLVQFQDESVVDDSQLPKDRFSAERLKGVDSTLKIQPAELGDSAMYLCASSPKGGQGAYNEQFFGPGTRLTVL.